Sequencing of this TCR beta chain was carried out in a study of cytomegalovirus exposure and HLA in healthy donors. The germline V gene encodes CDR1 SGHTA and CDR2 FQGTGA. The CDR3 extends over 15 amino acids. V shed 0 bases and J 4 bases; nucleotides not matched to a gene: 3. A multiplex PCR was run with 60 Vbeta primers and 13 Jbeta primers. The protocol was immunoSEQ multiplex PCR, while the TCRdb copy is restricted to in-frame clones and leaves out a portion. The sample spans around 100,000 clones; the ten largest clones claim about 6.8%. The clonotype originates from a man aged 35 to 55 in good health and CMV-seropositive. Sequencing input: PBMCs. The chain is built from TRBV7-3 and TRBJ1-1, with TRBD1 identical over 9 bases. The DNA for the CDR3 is TGTGCCAGCAGCTTAACTGGGACAGGGAGCACTGAAGCTTTCTTT. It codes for CASSLTGTGSTEAFF.